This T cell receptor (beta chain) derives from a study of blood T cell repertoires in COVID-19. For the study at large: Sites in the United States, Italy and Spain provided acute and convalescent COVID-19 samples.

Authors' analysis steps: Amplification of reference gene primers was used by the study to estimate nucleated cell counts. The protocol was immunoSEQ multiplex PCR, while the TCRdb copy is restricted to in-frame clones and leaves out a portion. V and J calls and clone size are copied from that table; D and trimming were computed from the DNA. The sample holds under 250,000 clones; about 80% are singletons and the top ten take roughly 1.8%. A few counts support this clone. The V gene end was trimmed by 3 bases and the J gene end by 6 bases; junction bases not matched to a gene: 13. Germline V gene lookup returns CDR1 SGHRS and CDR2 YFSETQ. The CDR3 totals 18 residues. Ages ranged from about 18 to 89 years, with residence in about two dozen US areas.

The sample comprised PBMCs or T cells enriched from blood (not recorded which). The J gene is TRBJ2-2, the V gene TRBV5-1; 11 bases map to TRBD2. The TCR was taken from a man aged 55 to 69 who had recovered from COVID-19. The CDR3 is CASSSGSGGAGLSGELFF. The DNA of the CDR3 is TGCGCCAGCAGCTCTGGTAGCGGGGGGGCCGGATTGTCCGGGGAGCTGTTTTTT.